This is a list of T cell receptor beta chains from one sample in a study of spatial heterogeneity in lung cancer. TCRdb used MiXCR to reprocess the 5' RACE reads, holding one entry per CDR3 protein. This sample yields some 120,000 distinct CDR3 sequences, of which less than 15% are seen a single time; roughly 17% belongs to the top ten. Sequencing used PBMCs, obtained at follow-up. The receptors originated from a male donor with early-stage non-small cell lung cancer. Both conserved end residues are part of each CDR3. A D gene is named only where the DNA matches it firmly. Part of the rows lack a size; the others show once, few, many or a class for expanded clones.

d_call	v_call	j_call	clone_size	cdr3_nt	cdr3_aa
TRBD1	TRBV28	TRBJ1-6	many	TGTGCCAGCAGTCCCACCGGGACAGGCTATAATTCACCCCTCCACTTT	CASSPTGTGYNSPLHF
NA	TRBV20-1	TRBJ2-7	NA	TGCAGTGCCAGGTCTGACAGACGCGTGTACTTC	CSARSDRRVYF
TRBD1	TRBV5-6	TRBJ1-1	few	TGTGCCAGCAGCTTAGGCAGGGGGATGAACACTGAAGCTTTCTTT	CASSLGRGMNTEAFF
NA	TRBV5-8	TRBJ1-5	NA	TGTGCCAGCAGAGAATTTGGACAGCCCCAGCATTTT	CASREFGQPQHF
NA	TRBV7-3	TRBJ2-6	few	TGTGCCAGCAGCTCTGGGACATCTGGGGCCAACGTCCTGACTTTC	CASSSGTSGANVLTF
TRBD1	TRBV7-3	TRBJ2-7	NA	TGTGCCAGCAGCTTCGGGACAGAGGGCCACGAGCAGTACTTC	CASSFGTEGHEQYF
TRBD1	TRBV29-1	TRBJ2-7	NA	TGCAGCGCGACGGGGACAGGGAACTACGAGCAGTACTTC	CSATGTGNYEQYF
NA	TRBV10-1	TRBJ2-5	NA	TGCGCCAGCAGTGACCTCAAGGGGACCCAGTACTTC	CASSDLKGTQYF
NA	TRBV28	TRBJ1-1	many	TGTGCCAGCGGCCAGAACACTGAAGCTTTCTTT	CASGQNTEAFF
NA	TRBV7-4	TRBJ2-6	NA	TGTGCCAGCAGCTTAAGGGAGACGAGCTCTGGGGCCAACGTCCTGACTTTC	CASSLRETSSGANVLTF
NA	TRBV2	TRBJ1-1	NA	TGTGCCAGCAGTGGACTGGACACCCGCACTGAAGCTTTCTTT	CASSGLDTRTEAFF
TRBD2	TRBV11-1	TRBJ2-1	NA	TGTGCCAGCAGCTTAAGGACTAGCGCATTCAATGAGCAGTTCTTC	CASSLRTSAFNEQFF
NA	TRBV2	TRBJ2-1	few	TGTGCCAGCAGCAACAATGAGCAGTTCTTC	CASSNNEQFF
NA	TRBV6-5	TRBJ2-7	many	TGTGCCAGCAGTTACTCCGGTCGACAGGTCAGCGAGCAGTACTTC	CASSYSGRQVSEQYF
NA	TRBV5-5	TRBJ1-1	NA	TGTGCCACCTCCTCCGAAGGGGGTCGATGGACTGAAGCTTTCTTT	CATSSEGGRWTEAFF
NA	TRBV27	TRBJ1-6	many	TGTGCCAGCAGTATTCGGACGGATTCACCCCTCCACTTT	CASSIRTDSPLHF
NA	TRBV10-2	TRBJ2-2	few	TGCGCCAGCAGTGAGTCGGTGACAGGTTCGAACACCGGGGAGCTGTTTTTT	CASSESVTGSNTGELFF
TRBD1	TRBV5-4	TRBJ2-1	many	TGTGCCAGCAGCTGGGACAGGGGATCCTACAATGAGCAGTTCTTC	CASSWDRGSYNEQFF
NA	TRBV5-1	TRBJ1-3	NA	TGCGCCAGCAGCTCGGCCGGGTTAGGCTCTGGAAACACCATATATTTT	CASSSAGLGSGNTIYF
TRBD1	TRBV5-1	TRBJ2-7	NA	TGCGCCAGCAGCTATTTCTCCAGGGACAGTTCCTACGAGCAGTACTTC	CASSYFSRDSSYEQYF
TRBD2	TRBV2	TRBJ2-1	few	TGTGCCAGCAGTGAACTAGCGGGAAGCTCCTACAATGAGCAGTTCTTC	CASSELAGSSYNEQFF
NA	TRBV24-1	TRBJ2-1	few	TGTGCCACCAGTGATTTCGACCCGAAGAATGAGCAGTTCTTC	CATSDFDPKNEQFF
NA	TRBV7-9	TRBJ2-7	few	TGTGCCAGCAGCACCGGGACGGGATCCTACGAGCAGTACTTC	CASSTGTGSYEQYF
TRBD1	TRBV5-1	TRBJ2-1	many	TGCGCCAGCAGCTTGGAGCCGACAGGGGTTATGAATGAGCAGTTCTTC	CASSLEPTGVMNEQFF
TRBD2	TRBV20-1	TRBJ2-1	few	TGCAGTGCTCCGGGGGGTTGGACTAGCGGGGCTTACAATGAGCAGTTCTTC	CSAPGGWTSGAYNEQFF
NA	TRBV16	TRBJ1-2	few	TGTGCCAGCAGCCGCTTAAGGAACTATGGCTACACCTTC	CASSRLRNYGYTF
NA	TRBV12-3/TRBV12-4	TRBJ2-1	NA	TGTGCCAGCAGTTTATTAAGCTCCTACAATGAGCAGTTCTTC	CASSLLSSYNEQFF
NA	TRBV7-2	TRBJ1-5	NA	TGTGCCAGCAGCCAATATCCAGGGGATACACATCAGCCCCAGCATTTT	CASSQYPGDTHQPQHF
NA	TRBV10-2	TRBJ2-1	few	TGCGCCAGCAGTGAGTCGAGGGGACTTTACAATGAGCAGTTCTTC	CASSESRGLYNEQFF
TRBD2	TRBV27	TRBJ2-7	NA	TGTGCCAGCAAGTCTGGGAGGGAAGGGTACGAGCAGTACTTC	CASKSGREGYEQYF
NA	TRBV7-2	TRBJ2-5	few	TGTGCCAGCAGCTTAGTCAGGGAAGGGGCAGAGACCCAGTACTTC	CASSLVREGAETQYF
NA	TRBV7-8	TRBJ2-7	NA	TGTGCCAGCAGCCTCGGAGCAGTTCGCTCCTACGAGCAGTACTTC	CASSLGAVRSYEQYF
NA	TRBV27	TRBJ1-5	many	TGTGCCAGCAGTTTAGGGTCCAGAGGGCCCCAGCATTTT	CASSLGSRGPQHF
NA	TRBV4-3	TRBJ2-5	NA	TGCGCCAGCAGCCAAGATTGGGGACGGAGCGGTCAAGAGACCCAGTACTTC	CASSQDWGRSGQETQYF
TRBD1	TRBV7-9	TRBJ2-5	many	TGTGCCAGCAGCCGGGGACAGGACAAAGAGACCCAGTACTTC	CASSRGQDKETQYF
NA	TRBV18	TRBJ1-1	NA	TGTGCCAGCTCACGCGGACAGATGAACACTGAAGCTTTCTTT	CASSRGQMNTEAFF
NA	TRBV7-6	TRBJ2-1	many	TGTGCCAGCAGCCCCTTCGGACCTTACTCCTACAATGAGCAGTTCTTC	CASSPFGPYSYNEQFF
NA	TRBV9	TRBJ1-1	NA	TGTGCCAGCAGCCTCAGGGGTCAAGGCACTGAAGCTTTCTTT	CASSLRGQGTEAFF
NA	TRBV12-3/TRBV12-4	TRBJ2-5	NA	TGTGCCAGCAGTTTAGGTTGGGAGACCCAGTACTTC	CASSLGWETQYF
NA	TRBV12-3/TRBV12-4	TRBJ1-1	few	TGTGCCAGCAGTTTGAGGCGGACTGAAGCTTTCTTT	CASSLRRTEAFF
TRBD1	TRBV7-8	TRBJ1-1	few	TGTGCCAGCAGCTTAGCAGGGGGCGTAAACACTGAAGCTTTCTTT	CASSLAGGVNTEAFF
NA	TRBV7-2	TRBJ2-5	NA	TGTGCCAGCAGCAGCTCCGGGACATATTACCAAGAGACCCAGTACTTC	CASSSSGTYYQETQYF
NA	TRBV7-9	TRBJ1-2	many	TGTGCCAGCAGCTTATCGACTGGCTACACCTTC	CASSLSTGYTF
NA	TRBV2	TRBJ1-3	NA	TGTGCCAGCACACCTCCTCCGGGACGGAGAAACACCATATATTTT	CASTPPPGRRNTIYF
TRBD1	TRBV6-1	TRBJ1-5	NA	TGTGCCAGCGGACAGGTTAAGAATCAGCCCCAGCATTTT	CASGQVKNQPQHF
NA	TRBV4-2	TRBJ1-5	many	TGTGCCAGCAGCCAAGATGGGTCAAATCAGCCCCAGCATTTT	CASSQDGSNQPQHF